This T cell receptor (beta chain) was recovered during a study of T cell responses to AZD1222 COVID-19 vaccine (dated by TCRdb to the early 2020s). Concerning the study at large: TCR sequencing covered 230 or so trial participants: 207 given two doses of AZD1222 and 26 given two doses of MenACWY control vaccine. Trial participants were enrolled into age subgroups of 18-55, 56-69 and 70-plus years, which contained 148, 28 and 57 TCR-sequenced participants, respectively.

The CDR3 regions of human TCRbeta chains were subjected to immunosequencing. The authors' pipeline ran thus. TCRs in the repertoires were compared against a reference library of SARS-CoV-2-specific TCRs that had been generated with the MIRA antigen-specificity platform. Breadth was defined as the fraction of unique TCRs that were SARS-CoV-2-associated, and depth was defined as the fraction of total T cells that were SARS-CoV-2-associated. Each spike-specific TCR was assigned to its reactive spike region and to a CD4 or CD8 class using the MIRA data. Log10-transformed breadth and depth values were compared by one-way ANOVA with Sidak's multiple comparisons tests. TCRdb took this table from immuneACCESS and kept in-frame rearrangements with V and J called. Such tables lack part of the clones; where checked against another copy, unresolved V genes explain under half of the gap, and the rest is unexplained. The DNA was the basis for D and trimming; V, J and clone size are from that table. The sample table lists over 200,000 clones, approximately 94% of them with a count of one. Roughly 1.8% of the sample belongs to the ten largest clones.

Study-wide conclusions, independent of this receptor: A significant rise in spike-specific TCR breadth and depth was observed after two AZD1222 doses relative to day 0 and relative to MenACWY recipients. Epitopes outside the regions mutated in the B.1.351 and B.1.1.7 variants were reportedly recognized by nearly half of the unique spike-specific TCRs. CD4 TCRs associated with the vaccine covered the entire spike protein, and the dominant responses were in regions 160-218 and 743-854. In the small 56-69-year group, the increase in depth fell short of significance, most likely because of low power. Conclusions about previously exposed vaccinees were limited because only a handful of AZD1222 recipients were SARS-CoV-2 seropositive at baseline. Participants were mostly white British and included more females than males, and it was suggested by the authors that clonal diversity may have been underestimated. No day 14 peak-response samples were available, so repertoires were characterized only after the peak T cell response.

About this clone: Its specific antigen is unknown. The input lacks base qualities; no much larger clone sits a single base away.

Interpreted using the paper, the time point label stands for: about 28 days (+/-7) after the second vaccine dose. The sample's treatment or condition label is to be understood as: meningococcal conjugate vaccine given as trial control. Samples from vaccinated people were obtained from the UK trials COV001 and COV002, which included a single-blind randomized controlled phase 2/3 trial of AZD1222 (ChAdOx1 nCoV-19) in healthy adults. For TCRbeta chain sequencing, PBMC samples from trial participants were taken at day 0 and at day 28 after the second dose. This sample comprised peripheral blood, obtained 28 days after the second dose of the MenACWY control vaccine. The TCR was taken from an adult who received the MenACWY meningococcal vaccine as a control.

This receptor has the CDR3 CASTAGTGISYEQYF. The nucleotide sequence is TGTGCCAGTACCGCGGGGACAGGTATCTCCTACGAGCAGTACTTC. The rearranged chain carries TRBV19 and TRBJ2-7, with 8 bases in between that match TRBD1. For CDR1 and CDR2, the germline V gene (reference sequence) lists LNHDA and SQIVND. Spanning cysteine to phenylalanine, the CDR3 consists of 15 amino acids. Of all the DNA, just the CDR3 is kept, 45 bases in frame from base 1. V lost 7 bases and J lost 0 bases, and the count of bases not matched to a germline gene is 8.